Listed below are T cell receptor beta chains from one sample, sequenced in a study of control samples from healthy donors and cancer patients. Generated by immunoSEQ multiplex PCR, the TCRdb table keeps only in-frame clones and is missing some. This sample carries around 130,000 clones, approximately 90% of them seen once, and the ten largest clones take roughly 8.7%. Input material: blood. The receptors originated from a man younger than 35 in good health. CDR3s include the opening cysteine and the closing phenylalanine or tryptophan. D genes are given only for firm matches. The size entry is marked missing in some rows and otherwise reads once, few, many or a size class.

once | 16 | TRBD1 | TRBJ2-2 | TRBV5-1 | CASNEAGTANSGELFF | TGCGCCAGCAACGAAGCTGGGACAGCCAACTCCGGGGAGCTGTTTTTT
- | 14 | - | TRBJ1-1 | TRBV13 | CASSPRRAYTEAFF | TGTGCCAGCAGTCCCCGACGGGCTTACACTGAAGCTTTCTTT
few | 14 | TRBD1 | TRBJ1-4 | TRBV5-4 | CASSHGQENEKLFF | TGTGCCAGCAGCCACGGACAGGAAAATGAAAAACTGTTTTTT
- | 15 | - | TRBJ2-5 | TRBV5-1 | CASSFWFGIQETQYF | TGCGCCAGCAGCTTTTGGTTCGGTATCCAAGAGACCCAGTACTTC
- | 14 | TRBD1 | TRBJ2-2 | TRBV5-1 | CASQGAPDTGELFF | TGCGCCAGTCAGGGGGCGCCGGACACCGGGGAGCTGTTTTTT
- | 15 | TRBD2 | TRBJ2-1 | TRBV6-1 | CASSERLGSGLEQFF | TGTGCCAGCAGTGAACGACTGGGTAGCGGGCTTGAGCAGTTCTTC
- | 15 | TRBD2 | TRBJ2-7 | TRBV18 | CATSEASGVTYEQYF | TGTGCCACTTCCGAGGCTAGCGGGGTAACTTACGAGCAGTACTTC
- | 11 | - | TRBJ1-2 | TRBV29-1 | CSGRTLQGYTF | TGCAGCGGGAGGACCCTTCAAGGCTACACCTTC
- | 16 | - | TRBJ1-2 | TRBV5-6 | CASSLIPGPAGGGYTF | TGTGCCAGCAGCCTTATTCCGGGACCGGCAGGAGGGGGCTACACCTTC
- | 15 | - | TRBJ1-1 | TRBV10-3 | CAISESGQGGTEAFF | TGTGCCATCAGTGAGTCAGGGCAGGGAGGAACTGAAGCTTTCTTT
- | 18 | - | TRBJ2-3 | TRBV4-1 | CASSQPLGPREGKVTQYF | TGCGCCAGCAGCCAACCATTGGGGCCACGTGAGGGAAAAGTTACGCAGTATTTT
- | 13 | - | TRBJ1-2 | TRBV11-2 | CASSPDRNYGYTF | TGTGCCAGCAGCCCCGACAGAAACTATGGCTACACCTTC
- | 13 | - | TRBJ1-5 | TRBV3-1/TRBV3-2 | CASSPPWGQPQHF | TGTGCCAGCAGCCCGCCTTGGGGCCAGCCCCAGCATTTT
- | 13 | - | TRBJ1-1 | TRBV2 | CASQGELNTEAFF | TGTGCCAGCCAGGGCGAACTGAACACTGAAGCTTTCTTT
once | 15 | - | TRBJ1-3 | TRBV5-1 | CASSLAGTAGNTIYF | TGCGCCAGCAGCTTGGCCGGGACGGCTGGAAACACCATATATTTT
- | 13 | TRBD1 | TRBJ1-1 | TRBV12-3/TRBV12-4 | CASRTGGITEAFF | TGTGCCAGCCGGACAGGGGGCATCACTGAAGCTTTCTTT
- | 14 | TRBD2 | TRBJ2-3 | TRBV10-2 | CASRKLAPTDTQYF | TGCGCCAGCAGGAAACTAGCGCCCACAGATACGCAGTATTTT
- | 14 | - | TRBJ2-1 | TRBV19 | CASSIPRSYNEQFF | TGTGCCAGTAGTATTCCCCGCAGTTACAATGAGCAGTTCTTC
- | 17 | TRBD2 | TRBJ2-2 | TRBV7-3 | CASSLTLAGGLTGELFF | TGTGCCAGCAGCTTAACGTTGGCGGGGGGTCTCACCGGGGAGCTGTTTTTT
- | 14 | TRBD2 | TRBJ2-1 | TRBV6-5 | CASGGEGFYNEQFF | TGTGCCAGCGGCGGGGAGGGCTTCTACAATGAGCAGTTCTTC
- | 15 | - | TRBJ2-5 | TRBV15 | CATSRGGASQETQYF | TGTGCCACCAGCAGGGGCGGAGCGTCCCAAGAGACCCAGTACTTC
- | 15 | - | TRBJ1-3 | TRBV9 | CASSPRGGGGNTIYF | TGTGCCAGCAGCCCTCGGGGAGGTGGTGGAAACACCATATATTTT
- | 15 | - | TRBJ1-5 | TRBV27 | CASSLTGGANEPQHF | TGTGCCAGCAGTTTGACGGGGGGTGCTAATGAGCCCCAGCATTTT
- | 12 | - | TRBJ2-5 | TRBV7-2 | CASSGGNVAQYF | TGTGCCAGCAGCGGGGGTAACGTAGCCCAGTACTTC
once | 15 | - | TRBJ1-1 | TRBV6-5 | CASNGQENMNTEAFF | TGTGCCAGCAACGGTCAGGAGAACATGAACACTGAAGCTTTCTTT
- | 16 | - | TRBJ2-1 | TRBV3-1/TRBV3-2 | CASSPDRYYSYNEQFF | TGTGCCAGCAGCCCGGACCGGTATTACTCCTACAATGAGCAGTTCTTC
- | 14 | - | TRBJ1-5 | TRBV6-5 | CASSTENSNQPQHF | TGTGCCAGCAGCACAGAGAATAGCAATCAGCCCCAGCATTTT
- | 14 | - | TRBJ2-2 | TRBV5-1 | CASSFRGGVGELFF | TGCGCCAGCAGCTTCCGTGGCGGGGTCGGGGAGCTGTTTTTT
- | 11 | TRBD1 | TRBJ1-1 | TRBV20-1 | CSGTGGTEAFF | TGCAGCGGGACAGGGGGCACTGAAGCTTTCTTT
- | 13 | - | TRBJ1-5 | TRBV30 | CACDWGLNQPQHF | TGTGCCTGCGATTGGGGGTTAAATCAGCCCCAGCATTTT
- | 14 | - | TRBJ1-2 | TRBV27 | CASSFSPRNYGYTF | TGTGCCAGCAGTTTTTCCCCCAGGAACTATGGCTACACCTTC
- | 16 | - | TRBJ1-3 | TRBV4-1 | CASSQGDLLSGNTIYF | TGCGCCAGCAGCCAGGGGGACCTCCTCTCTGGAAACACCATATATTTT
- | 15 | - | TRBJ2-1 | TRBV27 | CASSLAGSSYNEQFF | TGTGCCAGCAGTTTAGCGGGGAGCTCCTACAATGAGCAGTTCTTC
- | 18 | - | TRBJ2-3 | TRBV19 | CASSIPTRKAASTDTQYF | TGTGCCAGTAGTATTCCCACCCGGAAAGCCGCTAGCACAGATACGCAGTATTTT
- | 11 | - | TRBJ1-2 | TRBV20-1 | CSALVGVGYTF | TGCAGTGCTCTAGTCGGAGTTGGCTACACCTTC
- | 16 | - | TRBJ2-5 | TRBV18 | CASSPRGQILQETQYF | TGTGCCAGCTCACCACGAGGACAGATCTTACAAGAGACCCAGTACTTC
- | 13 | - | TRBJ1-2 | TRBV5-1 | CASSLEGRRGYTF | TGCGCCAGCAGCTTGGAAGGGAGACGAGGCTACACCTTC